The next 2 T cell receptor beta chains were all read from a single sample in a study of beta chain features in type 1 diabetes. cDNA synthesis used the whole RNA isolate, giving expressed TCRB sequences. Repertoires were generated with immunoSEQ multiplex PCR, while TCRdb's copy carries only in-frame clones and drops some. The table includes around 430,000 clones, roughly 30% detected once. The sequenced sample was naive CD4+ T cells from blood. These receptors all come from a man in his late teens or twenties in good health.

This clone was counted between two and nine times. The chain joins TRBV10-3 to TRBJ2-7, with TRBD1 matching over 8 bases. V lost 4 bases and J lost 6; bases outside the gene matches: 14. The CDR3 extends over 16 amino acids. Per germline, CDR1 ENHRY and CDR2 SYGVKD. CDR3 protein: CAISGRTGSDYTEQYF. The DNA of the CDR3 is TGTGCCATCAGTGGAAGGACAGGGTCGGACTATACCGAGCAGTACTTC.

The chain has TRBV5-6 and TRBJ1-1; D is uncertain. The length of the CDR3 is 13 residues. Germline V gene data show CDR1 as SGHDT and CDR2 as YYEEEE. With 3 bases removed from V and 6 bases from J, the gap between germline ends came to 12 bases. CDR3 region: CASSSRRSAEAFF. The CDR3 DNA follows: TGTGCCAGCAGCTCTAGGAGGAGCGCTGAAGCTTTCTTT. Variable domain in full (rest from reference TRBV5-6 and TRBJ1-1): DAGVTQSPTHLIKTRGQQVTLRCSPKSGHDTVSWYQQALGQGPQFIFQYYEEEERQRGNFPDRFSGHQFPNYSSELNVNALLLGDSALYLCASSSRRSAEAFFGQGTRLTVV.